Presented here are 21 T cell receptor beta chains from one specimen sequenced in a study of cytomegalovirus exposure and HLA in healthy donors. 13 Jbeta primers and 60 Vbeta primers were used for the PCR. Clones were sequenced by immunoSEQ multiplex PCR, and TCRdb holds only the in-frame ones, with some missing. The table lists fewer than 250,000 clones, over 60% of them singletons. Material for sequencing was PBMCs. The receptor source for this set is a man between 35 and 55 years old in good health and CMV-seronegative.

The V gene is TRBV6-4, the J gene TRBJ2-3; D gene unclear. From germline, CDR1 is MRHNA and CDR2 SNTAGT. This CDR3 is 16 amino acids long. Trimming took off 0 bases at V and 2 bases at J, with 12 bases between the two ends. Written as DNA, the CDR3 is TGTGCCAGCAGTGACTCGAGTTCCGCCTCCACAGATACGCAGTATTTT. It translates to CASSDSSSASTDTQYF.

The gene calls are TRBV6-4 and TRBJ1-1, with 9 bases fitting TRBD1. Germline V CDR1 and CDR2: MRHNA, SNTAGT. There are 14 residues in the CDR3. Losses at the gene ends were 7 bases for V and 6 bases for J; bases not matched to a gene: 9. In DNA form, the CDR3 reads TGTGCCAGCATTTGGGACAGGGTTGAATCTGAAGCTTTCTTT. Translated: CASIWDRVESEAFF.

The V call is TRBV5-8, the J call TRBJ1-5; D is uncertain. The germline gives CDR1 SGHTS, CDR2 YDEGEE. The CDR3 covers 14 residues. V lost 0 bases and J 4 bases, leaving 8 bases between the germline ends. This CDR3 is CASSLGVSNQPQHF. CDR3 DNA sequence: TGTGCCAGCAGCTTGGGAGTTTCAAATCAGCCCCAGCATTTT.

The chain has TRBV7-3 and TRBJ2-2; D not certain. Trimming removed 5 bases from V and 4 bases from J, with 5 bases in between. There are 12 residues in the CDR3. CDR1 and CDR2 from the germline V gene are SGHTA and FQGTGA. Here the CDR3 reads CASSLVTGELFF. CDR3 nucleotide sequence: TGTGCCAGCAGCCTCGTCACCGGGGAGCTGTTTTTT.

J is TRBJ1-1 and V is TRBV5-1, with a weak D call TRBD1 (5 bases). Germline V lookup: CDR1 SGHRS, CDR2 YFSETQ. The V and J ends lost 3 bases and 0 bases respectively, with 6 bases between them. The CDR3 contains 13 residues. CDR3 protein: CASSSTVNTEAFF. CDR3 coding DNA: TGCGCCAGCAGCTCGACAGTGAACACTGAAGCTTTCTTT.

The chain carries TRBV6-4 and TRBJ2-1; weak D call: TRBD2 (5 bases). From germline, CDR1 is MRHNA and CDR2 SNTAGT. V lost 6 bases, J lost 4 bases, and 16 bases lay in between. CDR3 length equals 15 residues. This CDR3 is CASRGEGLGYNEQFF. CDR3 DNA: TGTGCCAGCAGGGGCGAGGGCCTGGGGTACAATGAGCAGTTCTTC.

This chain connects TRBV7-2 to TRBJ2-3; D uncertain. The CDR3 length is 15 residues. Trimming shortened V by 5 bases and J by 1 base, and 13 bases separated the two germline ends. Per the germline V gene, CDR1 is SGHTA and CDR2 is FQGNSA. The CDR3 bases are TGTGCCAGCAGCGATTTGGGCCCCCGCACAGATACGCAGTATTTT. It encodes CASSDLGPRTDTQYF. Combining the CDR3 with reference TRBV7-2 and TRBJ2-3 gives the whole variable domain GAGVSQSPSNKVTEKGKDVELRCDPISGHTALYWYRQSLGQGLEFLIYFQGNSAPDKSGLPSDRFSAERTGGSVSTLTIQRTQQEDSAVYLCASSDLGPRTDTQYFGPGTRLTVL.

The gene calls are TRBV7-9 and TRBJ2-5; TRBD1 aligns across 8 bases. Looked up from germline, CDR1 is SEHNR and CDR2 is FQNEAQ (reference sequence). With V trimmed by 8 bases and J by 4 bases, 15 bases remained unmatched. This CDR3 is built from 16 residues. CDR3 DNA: TGTGCCAGCGCATGGCTAGCAGGGGGCGCCCCAGAGACCCAGTACTTC. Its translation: CASAWLAGGAPETQYF.

The chain's CDR3 is CAIRGTGDSLGGYTF. The CDR3 region has the DNA TGTGCCATCAGGGGGACAGGGGATTCTTTGGGGGGCTACACCTTC. The chain links TRBV10-3 to TRBJ1-2; 10 bases are shared with TRBD1. The germline gives CDR1 ENHRY, CDR2 SYGVKD. The CDR3 consists of 15 residues. V lost 6 bases and J lost 8; bases outside the gene matches: 12.

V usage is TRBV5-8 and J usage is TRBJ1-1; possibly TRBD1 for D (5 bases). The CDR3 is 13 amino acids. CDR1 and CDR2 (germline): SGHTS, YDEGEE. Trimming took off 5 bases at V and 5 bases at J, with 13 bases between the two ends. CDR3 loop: CASRPNRRTEAFF. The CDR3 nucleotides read TGTGCCAGCAGACCCAACAGGAGAACTGAAGCTTTCTTT.

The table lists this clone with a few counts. The CDR3 DNA reads as TGCAGCGTAGTAGCCCCCAATGAGCAGTTCTTC. It yields the protein CSVVAPNEQFF. The gene calls are TRBV29-1 and TRBJ2-1; D gene unclear. The CDR3 has 11 amino acids. V lost 6 bases and J lost 6, with 9 bases in between. From germline, CDR1 is SQVTM and CDR2 ANQGSEA.

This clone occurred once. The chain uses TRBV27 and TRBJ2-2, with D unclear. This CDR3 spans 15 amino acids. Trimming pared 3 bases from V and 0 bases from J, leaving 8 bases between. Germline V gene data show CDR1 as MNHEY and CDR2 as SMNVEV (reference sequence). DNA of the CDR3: TGTGCCAGCAGTTTTGTCCCAACGAACACCGGGGAGCTGTTTTTT. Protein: CASSFVPTNTGELFF.

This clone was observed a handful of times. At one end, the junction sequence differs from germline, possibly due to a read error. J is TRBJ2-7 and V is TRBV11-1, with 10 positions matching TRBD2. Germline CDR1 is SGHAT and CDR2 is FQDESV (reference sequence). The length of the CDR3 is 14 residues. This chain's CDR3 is CASSIAGGSSEQYF. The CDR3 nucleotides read TGTGCCAGCAGCATAGCGGGGGGTTCCTCCGAGCAGTACTTC.

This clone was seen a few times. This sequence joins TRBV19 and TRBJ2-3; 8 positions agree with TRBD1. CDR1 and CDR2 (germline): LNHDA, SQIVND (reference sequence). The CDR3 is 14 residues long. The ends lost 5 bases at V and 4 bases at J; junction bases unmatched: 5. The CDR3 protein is CASSVRQGSDTQYF. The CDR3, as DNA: TGTGCCAGTAGTGTGAGACAGGGGTCAGATACGCAGTATTTT. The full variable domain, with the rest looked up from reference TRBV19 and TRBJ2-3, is DGGITQSPKYLFRKEGQNVTLSCEQNLNHDAMYWYRQDPGQGLRLIYYSQIVNDFQKGDIAEGYSVSREKKESFPLTVTSAQKNPTAFYLCASSVRQGSDTQYFGPGTRLTVL.

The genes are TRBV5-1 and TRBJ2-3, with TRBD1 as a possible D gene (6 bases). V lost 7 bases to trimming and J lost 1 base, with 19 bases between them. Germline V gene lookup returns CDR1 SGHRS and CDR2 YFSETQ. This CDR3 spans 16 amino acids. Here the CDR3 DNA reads TGCGCCAGCTATAGGGGCCCAAACAGGGGCACAGATACGCAGTATTTT. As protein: CASYRGPNRGTDTQYF.

CDR3 sequence: CARSLDSAGGRYNEQFF. The CDR3, as DNA: TGTGCCAGAAGCTTGGACTCAGCGGGAGGGAGGTACAATGAGCAGTTCTTC. This chain connects TRBV5-3 to TRBJ2-1, with TRBD2 matching over 10 bases. TRBV5-3 is annotated as an ORF whose role is uncertain. Unmatched junction bases numbered 7, after V lost 0 bases and J lost 4 bases. The CDR3 spans 17 residues.

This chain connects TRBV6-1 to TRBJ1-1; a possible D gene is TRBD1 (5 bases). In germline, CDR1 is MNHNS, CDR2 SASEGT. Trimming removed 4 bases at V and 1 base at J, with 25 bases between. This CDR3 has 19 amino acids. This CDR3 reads CASSAYGRGIHARNTEAFF. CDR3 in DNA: TGTGCCAGCAGTGCATACGGTCGGGGGATTCACGCCAGGAACACTGAAGCTTTCTTT.

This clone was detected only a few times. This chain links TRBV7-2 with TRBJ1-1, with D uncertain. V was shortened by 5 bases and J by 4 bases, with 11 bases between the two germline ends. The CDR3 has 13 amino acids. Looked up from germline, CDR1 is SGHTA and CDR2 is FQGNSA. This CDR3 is CASSQLRGTEAFF. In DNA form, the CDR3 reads TGTGCCAGCAGCCAACTCAGAGGCACTGAAGCTTTCTTT.

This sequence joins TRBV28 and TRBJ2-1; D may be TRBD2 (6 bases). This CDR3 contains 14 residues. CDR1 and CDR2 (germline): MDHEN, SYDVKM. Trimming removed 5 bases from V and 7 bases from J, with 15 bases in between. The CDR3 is CASSLSGTYNEQFF. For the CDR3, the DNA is TGTGCCAGCAGTCTTTCCGGGACTTATAATGAGCAGTTCTTC.

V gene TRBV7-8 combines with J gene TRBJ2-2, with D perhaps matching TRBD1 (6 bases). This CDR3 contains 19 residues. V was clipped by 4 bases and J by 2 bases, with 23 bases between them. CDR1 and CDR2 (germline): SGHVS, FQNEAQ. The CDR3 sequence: CASSSPLLTGQYNTGELFF. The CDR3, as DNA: TGTGCCAGCAGCTCTCCCCTCTTGACAGGCCAGTACAACACCGGGGAGCTGTTTTTT.

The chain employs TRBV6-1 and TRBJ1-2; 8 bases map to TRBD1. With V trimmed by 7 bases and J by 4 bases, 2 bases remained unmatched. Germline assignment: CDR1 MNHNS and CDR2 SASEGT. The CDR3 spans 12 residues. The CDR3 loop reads CASTGGGYGYTF. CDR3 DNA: TGTGCCAGCACAGGGGGCGGCTATGGCTACACCTTC.